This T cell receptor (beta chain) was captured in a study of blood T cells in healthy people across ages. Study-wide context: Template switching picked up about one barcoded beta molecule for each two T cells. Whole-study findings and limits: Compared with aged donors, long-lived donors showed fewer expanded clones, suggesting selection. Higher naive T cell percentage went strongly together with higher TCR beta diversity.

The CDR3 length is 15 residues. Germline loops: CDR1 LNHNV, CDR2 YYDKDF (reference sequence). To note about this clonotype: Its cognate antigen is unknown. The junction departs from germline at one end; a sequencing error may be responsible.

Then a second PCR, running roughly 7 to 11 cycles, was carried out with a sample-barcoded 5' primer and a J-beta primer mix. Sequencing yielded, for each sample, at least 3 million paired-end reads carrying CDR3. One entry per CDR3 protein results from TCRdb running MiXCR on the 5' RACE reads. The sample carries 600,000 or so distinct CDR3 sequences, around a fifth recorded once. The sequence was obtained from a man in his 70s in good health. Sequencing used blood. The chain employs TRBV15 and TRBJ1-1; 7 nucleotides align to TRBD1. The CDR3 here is CATSRDLLAGGSGHF. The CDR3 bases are TGTGCCACTAGCAGAGATTTGTTGGCAGGGGGATCGGGCCACTTT. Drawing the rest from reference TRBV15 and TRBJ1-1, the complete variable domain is DAMVIQNPRYQVTQFGKPVTLSCSQTLNHNVMYWYQQKSSQAPKLLFHYYDKDFNNEADTPDNFQSRRPNTSFCFLDIRSPGLGDTAMYLCATSRDLLAGGSGHFGQGTRLTVV.